These T cell receptor beta chains were read from a single sample in a study of vaccination and CD4 T cells after COVID-19. Using its own MiXCR run on the PCR reads, TCRdb lists one record per CDR3 protein. The repertoire consists of about 20,000 distinct CDR3 sequences, with about 45% occurring once and the leading ten covering under 20%. Their recognized antigens are unknown. The sequencing used CD4+ T cells from blood, cultured in vitro, collected about 7 months after SARS-CoV-2 vaccination. Receptors were obtained from a human donor who had recovered from COVID-19. The CDR3 runs from the conserved cysteine through the conserved F or W.

CDR3 length: 13; V gene: TRBV24-1; CDR3 protein: CATSDPTGYEQFF
CDR3 length: 14; V gene: TRBV12-3/TRBV12-4; CDR3 protein: CASSRQGMNTEAFF
CDR3 length: 11; V gene: TRBV7-9; CDR3 protein: CASSLTTEAFF
CDR3 length: 15; V gene: TRBV11-2; CDR3 protein: CASSLVLDNSYEQYF
CDR3 length: 17; V gene: TRBV27; CDR3 protein: CASSLGPDPGSGYEQYF
CDR3 length: 13; V gene: TRBV20-1; CDR3 protein: CSARFPGVNEAFF
CDR3 length: 13; V gene: TRBV2; CDR3 protein: CASRMNSPSPLHF
CDR3 length: 15; V gene: TRBV20-1; CDR3 protein: CSARDQGGGNYEQYF
CDR3 length: 14; V gene: TRBV20-1; CDR3 protein: CSALGPASTDTQYF
CDR3 length: 16; V gene: TRBV28; CDR3 protein: CASSLFWPASYNEQFF
CDR3 length: 14; V gene: TRBV10-3; CDR3 protein: CAISGQGKDQPQHF
CDR3 length: 17; V gene: TRBV20-1; CDR3 protein: CSARARDRSSYNSPPHF
CDR3 length: 16; V gene: TRBV7-9; CDR3 protein: CASSSPEGQGGGELFF
CDR3 length: 16; V gene: TRBV6-1; CDR3 protein: CASSEGKGQLYQPQHF
CDR3 length: 14; V gene: TRBV4-1; CDR3 protein: CASSQFGLQDTQYF
CDR3 length: 16; V gene: TRBV20-1; CDR3 protein: CSARLGRGSYNSPLHF
CDR3 length: 17; V gene: TRBV5-1; CDR3 protein: CASSLGTGGLSYNEQFF
CDR3 length: 14; V gene: TRBV24-1; CDR3 protein: CATSDPSGTDTQYF
CDR3 length: 14; V gene: TRBV20-1; CDR3 protein: CSAIRASGSSEQYF
CDR3 length: 15; V gene: TRBV15; CDR3 protein: CATSREQGAHYEQYF
CDR3 length: 15; V gene: TRBV20-1; CDR3 protein: CSARDPRGATYEQYF
CDR3 length: 16; V gene: TRBV7-2; CDR3 protein: CASSSRGGQLGTEAFF
CDR3 length: 14; V gene: TRBV6-1; CDR3 protein: CASSPRVGSYEQYF
CDR3 length: 14; V gene: TRBV7-2; CDR3 protein: CASSLGQGSLGYTF
CDR3 length: 12; V gene: TRBV6-1; CDR3 protein: CASSQRSSPLHF
CDR3 length: 13; V gene: TRBV20-1; CDR3 protein: CSASSGWNYGYTF
CDR3 length: 13; V gene: TRBV6-1; CDR3 protein: CASSLQKTGELFF
CDR3 length: 15; V gene: TRBV7-2; CDR3 protein: CASSARGAARGTQYF